This is a list of T cell receptor beta chains from one sample in a study of cytomegalovirus exposure and HLA in healthy donors. Sequenced by immunoSEQ multiplex PCR; TCRdb stores in-frame clones only, minus some. This sample's table reports 150,000 to 200,000 clones. Source material: PBMCs. Receptors originate from a woman aged 18-29 years in good health and CMV-seropositive. Each CDR3 is given with its conserved first and last residue. A D gene is named only where the DNA matches it firmly.

CDR3 DNA: TGTGCCAGCAGCTTAGCGCTCAGGGGATGGGCTTTCTTT
CDR3 protein: CASSLALRGWAFF
V gene: TRBV7-2
D gene: NA
J gene: TRBJ1-1

CDR3 DNA: TGTGCCAGCAGCTACCGACAGGGGGCGTTAAATGAGCAGTTCTTC
CDR3 protein: CASSYRQGALNEQFF
V gene: TRBV9
D gene: TRBD1
J gene: TRBJ2-1

CDR3 DNA: TGCAGCGTTGAAGTACGGAGCGACTATGGCTACACCTTC
CDR3 protein: CSVEVRSDYGYTF
V gene: TRBV29-1
D gene: NA
J gene: TRBJ1-2

CDR3 DNA: TGTGCCAGCAGCGTAGCGGGGGGGCCTTTGGATGAGCAGTTCTTC
CDR3 protein: CASSVAGGPLDEQFF
V gene: TRBV9
D gene: TRBD2
J gene: TRBJ2-1

CDR3 DNA: TGTGCCAGTATGCCGGGACAGGGTAACTATGGCTACACCTTC
CDR3 protein: CASMPGQGNYGYTF
V gene: TRBV28
D gene: TRBD1
J gene: TRBJ1-2

CDR3 DNA: TGTGCCAGCAGCAACCGGGACACACACTCCTACGAGCAGTACTTC
CDR3 protein: CASSNRDTHSYEQYF
V gene: TRBV7-9
D gene: NA
J gene: TRBJ2-7

CDR3 DNA: TGTGCCGCCGGTTCGAACACCGGGGAGCTGTTTTTT
CDR3 protein: CAAGSNTGELFF
V gene: TRBV19
D gene: NA
J gene: TRBJ2-2

CDR3 DNA: TGTGCCAGCAGCTTAGCCGTCGGGGGGAAAGAGACCCAGTACTTC
CDR3 protein: CASSLAVGGKETQYF
V gene: TRBV7-2
D gene: TRBD2
J gene: TRBJ2-5

CDR3 DNA: TGTGCCAGCAGTGGACCCGGGACACACTACGAGCAGTACTTC
CDR3 protein: CASSGPGTHYEQYF
V gene: TRBV6-1
D gene: NA
J gene: TRBJ2-7

CDR3 DNA: TGCGCCAGCAGGGGACAGTTTAGCTCCTACGAGCAGTACTTC
CDR3 protein: CASRGQFSSYEQYF
V gene: TRBV5-1
D gene: TRBD1
J gene: TRBJ2-7

CDR3 DNA: TGCAGCGTCTCCCGAGGGCAAGGAGATACGCAGTATTTT
CDR3 protein: CSVSRGQGDTQYF
V gene: TRBV29-1
D gene: NA
J gene: TRBJ2-3